This T cell receptor beta chain derives from a study of cytomegalovirus exposure and HLA in healthy donors. In the study overall: The same platform as the roughly 630 first-cohort repertoires was used for the 110 or so validation repertoires, a later analysis reported. Study-level results: Reports indicated that the classifier achieved high specificity and sensitivity in diagnosing cytomegalovirus status. CMV antigen specificity was confirmed in vitro for three CMV-associated chains.

The validation cohort, a group of more than 100 subjects, included the donors and was separate from the approximately 660-subject first cohort. Trimming shortened V by 6 bases and J by 4 bases, and 12 bases separated the two germline ends. Germline V gives CDR1 MNHNS, CDR2 SASEGT. CDR3 size: 14 residues. Only in-frame clones appear in the TCRdb table, and some are missing; sequencing was by immunoSEQ multiplex PCR. The repertoire holds some 120,000 clones, with about 90% as singletons. Note on this clone: Its cognate antigen is unknown.

The TCR comes from a woman aged 18-29 years in good health and CMV-seronegative. The sequencing sample was made of PBMCs. This chain connects TRBV6-1 to TRBJ1-4; possible D gene TRBD1, 6 bases. In nucleotides, the CDR3 is TGTGCCAGCAGAGTCAGGGGCGTTAATGAAAAACTGTTTTTT. It codes for CASRVRGVNEKLFF.